The clone carrying this T cell receptor (beta chain) was seen many times. What it recognizes is unknown. This sample was taken from a study of CD8+CD57+ T cells in acquired aplastic anemia. Study in general: Across the sorted CD4+ and CD8+ cells, DNA amounts averaged roughly 3 ug. Sequencing produced an average of about 9.8 million reads per healthy donor for CD4+ cells.

Study-wide results and caveats: Nearly 30 CD8+ CDR3 sequences were shared between patients and controls. With respect to CD8+ Simpson's diversity, patients and controls did not differ significantly.

Both TCR beta VDJ combination and CDR3 sequence profiling were carried out. Genomic DNA was the template for this profiling. One entry per CDR3 protein, called by TCRdb with MiXCR from the reads. The sample carries 150,000 to 200,000 distinct CDR3 sequences, approximately 40% recorded once. The CDR3 totals 14 residues. V lost 4 bases, J lost 2 bases, and 5 bases stayed unmatched. Germline V CDR1 and CDR2: MNHNS, SASEGT. The V and J genes are TRBV6-1 and TRBJ2-7, with TRBD1 identical over 7 bases. Sequences were obtained from sorted CD4+, CD8+, or CD8+CD57+ T cells (not recorded which) from PBMCs. This TCR was recovered from a human donor in good health. CDR3 sequence (DNA): TGTGCCAGCAGTGCCTGGGACAGAACCTACGAGCAGTACTTC. This translates into CASSAWDRTYEQYF.